The 8 T cell receptor beta chains in this list originate from one sample, sequenced in a study of naive and memory T cell subsets (dated by TCRdb to about 2017). The library was generated by UMI-ligation and nested PCR. The instrument was an Illumina MiSeq. The beta constant-region primer consisted of an equimolar mixture of two oligonucleotides that together covered TRBC1 and TRBC2. The ligated cDNA went through four rounds of PCR with nested alpha and beta constant-region primers together with the SP2 primer. TCRdb itself trimmed the public reads at Q25 with fastp, ran MiXCR and retained productive beta chains. For every CDR3 protein sequence, its rows merge into one entry that carries the most common genes and DNA. The sample contains 15,000 or so distinct CDR3 sequences, around 8.2% of them found a single time. In total, the top ten clones hold 23% of the sample. Material: central memory CD8+ T cells from blood. This specimen's cell subset or site label, interpreted: central memory, CD45RA- CD27+. All receptors derive from a human donor in good health.

This rearrangement joins TRBV5-1 to TRBJ2-7; the match to TRBD1 covers 8 bases. Germline V gene sequence: CDR1 SGHRS, CDR2 YFSETQ. The CDR3 is 16 residues long. The V and J ends lost 1 base and 2 bases, in that order; junction bases with no gene match: 8. CDR3 in DNA: TGCGCCAGCAGCTTGATCCCGGACAGGGACGCCTACGAGCAGTACTTC. It encodes CASSLIPDRDAYEQYF.

This clonotype appeared many times. The V call is TRBV20-1, the J call TRBJ2-7, with 7 positions matching TRBD1. This CDR3 region has 14 residues. The germline CDR1 and CDR2 sequences are DFQATT and SNEGSKA (reference sequence). V dropped 6 bases and J dropped 4; count of bases not matched to a gene: 12. CDR3 coding DNA: TGCAGTGCCCGAGGGGGCCGGGCCTCATACGAGCAGTACTTC. Translated, it gives CSARGGRASYEQYF.

This clonotype was seen ten or more times. The chain couples TRBV27 to TRBJ2-7; tentatively, D is TRBD1 (6 bases). Germline lookup yields CDR1 MNHEY and CDR2 SMNVEV (reference sequence). V was cut by 9 bases and J by 2 bases, with 17 bases left in between. This CDR3 is built from 14 residues. The CDR3 is CASQQGSLAYEQYF. In DNA, the CDR3 is TGTGCCAGTCAACAGGGATCCCTCGCCTACGAGCAGTACTTC.

This clonotype was counted between two and nine times. V gene TRBV7-3 combines with J gene TRBJ1-1, with D tentatively TRBD1 (5 bases). CDR3 length: 15 amino acids. Per germline, CDR1 SGHTA and CDR2 FQGTGA. V lost 6 bases to trimming and J lost 0 bases, with 14 bases between them. Written as DNA, the CDR3 is TGTGCCAGCAGTTACTCTCTAGGGGTGAACACTGAAGCTTTCTTT. It is translated as CASSYSLGVNTEAFF. The full variable domain, its missing parts supplied by reference TRBV7-3 and TRBJ1-1, is GAGVSQTPSNKVTEKGKYVELRCDPISGHTALYWYRQSLGQGPEFLIYFQGTGAADDSGLPNDRFFAVRPEGSVSTLKIQRTERGDSAVYLCASSYSLGVNTEAFFGQGTRLTVV.

This clonotype was counted at least ten times. The chain uses TRBV6-1 and TRBJ2-1; D is possibly TRBD1 (7 bases). Trimming removed 3 bases at V and 3 bases at J, with 12 bases between. Germline V gene data show CDR1 as MNHNS and CDR2 as SASEGT. The length of the CDR3 is 15 residues. The CDR3 loop reads CASSDLQGGYNEQFF. The CDR3 bases are TGTGCCAGCAGTGATTTGCAGGGGGGCTACAATGAGCAGTTCTTC.

This clonotype is medium-sized in the sample. V gene TRBV29-1 combines with J gene TRBJ2-2; 10 bases fit TRBD2. This CDR3 comprises 17 residues. V trimming: 3 bases; J trimming: 4 bases; junction bases outside the gene matches: 11. Germline V gene sequence: CDR1 SQVTM, CDR2 ANQGSEA. In DNA form, the CDR3 reads TGCAGCGTTGAGAGGGGCTCCAGCGGGGGGGCCACCGGGGAGCTGTTTTTT. Its translation is CSVERGSSGGATGELFF.

The sample holds a few counts of this clonotype. This chain joins TRBV7-3 and TRBJ2-2; no clear D gene. V shed 0 bases and J shed 8 bases, with 1 base lying between them. CDR1 is SGHTA, CDR2 FQGTGA, per germline. CDR3 size: 11 residues. The CDR3 loop reads CASSLTGELFF. Here the CDR3 DNA reads TGTGCCAGCAGCTTAACGGGGGAGCTGTTTTTT.

This clonotype was counted a few times. The V gene is TRBV20-1, the J gene TRBJ2-7; weak D call: TRBD1 (5 bases). The CDR3 extends over 13 amino acids. Germline V gene sequence: CDR1 DFQATT, CDR2 SNEGSKA (reference sequence). V was shortened by 6 bases and J by 2 bases, with 14 bases between the two germline ends. The CDR3 DNA reads as TGCAGTGCAACGGACATCAGGGCCTACGAGCAGTACTTC. Amino acids: CSATDIRAYEQYF.